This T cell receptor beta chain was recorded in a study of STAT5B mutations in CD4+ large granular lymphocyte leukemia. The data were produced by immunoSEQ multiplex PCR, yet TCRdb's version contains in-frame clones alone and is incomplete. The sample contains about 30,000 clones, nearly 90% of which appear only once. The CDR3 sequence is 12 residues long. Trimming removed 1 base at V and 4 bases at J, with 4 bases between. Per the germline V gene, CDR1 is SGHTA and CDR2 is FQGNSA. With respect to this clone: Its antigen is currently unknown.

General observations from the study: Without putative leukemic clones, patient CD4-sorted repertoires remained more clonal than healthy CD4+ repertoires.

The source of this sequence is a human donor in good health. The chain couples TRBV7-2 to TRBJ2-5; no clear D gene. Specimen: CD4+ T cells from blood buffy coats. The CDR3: CASSLDRETQYF. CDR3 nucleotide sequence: TGTGCCAGCAGCTTAGATCGAGAGACCCAGTACTTC.